The 26 T cell receptor beta chains below come from one sample, sequenced in a study of cytomegalovirus exposure and HLA in healthy donors. PCR involved 60 Vbeta and 13 Jbeta primers. TCRdb's copy holds only in-frame clones and misses some; the assay was immunoSEQ multiplex PCR. The sample includes more than 85,000 clones, around a tenth seen only once; the top ten take 4.5% to 6%. Source material: PBMCs. The receptors were gathered from a man between 45 and 60 years old in good health and CMV-seropositive.

The chain couples TRBV10-3 to TRBJ2-7; 16 bases map to TRBD2. This CDR3 comprises 17 residues. Trimming at V came to 4 bases and at J to 2 bases, leaving 5 bases not matched to a gene. CDR1 is ENHRY and CDR2 is SYGVKD in the germline V gene. The CDR3 here is CAISGGTSGRGAYEQYF. Written as DNA, the CDR3 is TGTGCCATCAGTGGGGGGACTAGCGGGAGGGGCGCCTACGAGCAGTACTTC.

The rearrangement links TRBV7-2 to TRBJ2-3; D is uncertain. From germline, CDR1 is SGHTA and CDR2 FQGNSA. This CDR3 is 14 amino acids long. V lost 6 bases to trimming and J lost 2 bases, with 12 bases between them. The CDR3 DNA follows: TGTGCCAGCAGGGCCCGGGTTCCCACAGATACGCAGTATTTT. This sequence encodes CASRARVPTDTQYF.

Comments on this clone: A read error is the likely source, as a far larger clone sits one nucleotide away. This same CDR3 is encoded by further DNA sequences in the sample. This chain connects TRBV6-5 to TRBJ1-2; D may be TRBD1 (5 bases). The CDR3 is 15 residues long. The germline V gene has CDR1 MNHEY and CDR2 SVGAGI. This CDR3 reads CASSYGSGDAYGYTF. In DNA, the CDR3 is TGTGCCAGCAGTTACGGTTCGGGGGACGCCTATGGGTACACCTTC.

This clone was counted a few times. The chain is built from TRBV20-1 and TRBJ1-4, with D unclear. The V gene lost 3 bases and the J gene lost 6 bases, with 5 bases spanning the gap. The germline V gene has CDR1 DFQATT and CDR2 SNEGSKA (reference sequence). The CDR3 has 11 amino acids. CDR3 sequence: CSASIHEKLFF. The CDR3 DNA reads TGCAGTGCTAGTATCCATGAAAAACTGTTTTTT.

This clone has just a few counts. V gene TRBV6-5 combines with J gene TRBJ1-6; D is perhaps TRBD1 (5 bases). Per the germline V gene, CDR1 is MNHEY and CDR2 is SVGAGI. V lost 7 bases, J lost 3 bases, and 10 bases lay in between. The CDR3 has 14 residues. CDR3 sequence reads: CASKEGFYNSPLHF. DNA of the CDR3: TGTGCCAGCAAGGAGGGGTTCTATAATTCACCCCTCCACTTT.

In its sample, this clone was seen a few times. This sequence joins TRBV19 and TRBJ1-5, with TRBD1 identical over 9 bases. There are 16 residues in the CDR3. Trimming cost V 3 bases and J 6 bases; bases outside gene matches: 9. Germline V gene data show CDR1 as LNHDA and CDR2 as SQIVND (reference sequence). CDR3 sequence reads: CASSISWTGAFQPQHF. As DNA, the CDR3 is TGTGCCAGTAGTATTTCGTGGACAGGGGCATTTCAGCCCCAGCATTTT.

This clone was detected a few times. The chain carries TRBV11-3 and TRBJ2-1; 8 bases agree with TRBD2. In germline, CDR1 is SGHNT, CDR2 YENEEA. Trimming cost V 6 bases and J 0 bases; bases outside gene matches: 4. The length of the CDR3 is 15 residues. This chain's CDR3 is CASSLSGSSYNEQFF. The CDR3 region has the DNA TGTGCCAGCAGTCTGAGCGGGAGCTCCTACAATGAGCAGTTCTTC. The full variable domain, its missing parts supplied by reference TRBV11-3 and TRBJ2-1, is EAGVVQSPRYKIIEKKQPVAFWCNPISGHNTLYWYLQNLGQGPELLIRYENEEAVDDSQLPKDRFSAERLKGVDSTLKIQPAELGDSAVYLCASSLSGSSYNEQFFGPGTRLTVL.

This clone was seen more than once but under ten times. The chain combines TRBV6-1 with TRBJ2-7, with 8 bases lining up with TRBD2. The V gene end was trimmed by 7 bases and the J gene end by 0 bases; junction bases not matched to a gene: 5. Germline CDR1 is MNHNS and CDR2 is SASEGT. The CDR3 is 14 residues long. This CDR3 is CASTPSGSSYEQYF. In nucleotides, the CDR3 is TGTGCCAGCACCCCGAGCGGGAGCTCCTACGAGCAGTACTTC.

This clone was observed a few times. The chain joins TRBV5-1 to TRBJ2-7; TRBD2 matches 7 bases. The CDR3 is 15 residues long. V gave up 3 bases and J gave up 7 bases; unmatched junction bases: 13. The germline V gene encodes CDR1 SGHRS and CDR2 YFSETQ. The CDR3 here is CASSSLGREDGEQYF. CDR3 DNA sequence: TGCGCCAGCAGCTCTCTAGGCCGGGAGGATGGTGAGCAGTACTTC.

The J gene is TRBJ1-2, the V gene TRBV15, with D perhaps TRBD1 (5 bases). The V end lost 5 bases, the J end lost 0 bases, and 7 bases lay between the germline ends. The CDR3 is made up of 13 amino acids. CDR1 is LNHNV, CDR2 YYDKDF, per germline (reference sequence). In DNA form, the CDR3 reads TGTGCCACCAGCCCGGACACTAACTATGGCTACACCTTC. Translating gives CATSPDTNYGYTF.

This clone was counted between two and nine times. The rearrangement links TRBV6-1 to TRBJ1-5, with 9 bases matching TRBD1. CDR1 is MNHNS, CDR2 SASEGT, per germline. V was clipped by 7 bases and J by 4 bases; unmatched bases: 8. This CDR3 contains 15 residues. The CDR3 DNA sequence: TGTGCCAGCACGGACAGGGGTCTTCGGAATCAGCCCCAGCATTTT. The encoded protein is CASTDRGLRNQPQHF.

This clone was found a few times. In the same sample, other DNA sequences code for this CDR3. This sequence joins TRBV10-2 and TRBJ1-5; 7 bases map to TRBD1. J gave up 7 bases and V 6 bases, and 6 bases lay outside the gene matches. The length of the CDR3 is 13 residues. CDR1 is WSHSY, CDR2 SAAADI, per germline. The CDR3 reads CASRGQGDQPQHF. DNA of the CDR3: TGCGCCAGCAGGGGGCAGGGGGACCAGCCCCAGCATTTT.

The chain links TRBV11-2 to TRBJ2-5; 8 bases line up with TRBD1. There are 15 residues in the CDR3. Per germline, CDR1 SGHAT and CDR2 FQNNGV. The V segment lost 2 bases and the J segment 4 bases; nucleotides outside the gene matches: 6. The CDR3 is CASSLQGASGETQYF. CDR3 in DNA: TGTGCCAGCAGCTTACAGGGGGCGTCAGGAGAGACCCAGTACTTC.

The V call is TRBV7-2, the J call TRBJ2-7, with 7 bases lining up with TRBD1. Germline V CDR1 and CDR2: SGHTA, FQGNSA. The CDR3 extends over 14 amino acids. The V segment lost 4 bases and the J segment 2 bases; nucleotides outside the gene matches: 5. In DNA form, the CDR3 reads TGTGCCAGCAGCTCCCACAGGGGTCCCTACGAGCAGTACTTC. Its translation is CASSSHRGPYEQYF.

The table lists this clone with a few counts. V is TRBV5-1 and J is TRBJ2-1; possibly TRBD1 for D (6 bases). Germline CDR1 and CDR2: SGHRS and YFSETQ. The CDR3 contains 13 residues. Deletions cut 1 base from V and 8 bases from J, with 10 bases between. The CDR3 sequence is CASSLQGFDEQFF. The CDR3 DNA sequence: TGCGCCAGCAGCTTGCAGGGGTTTGATGAGCAGTTCTTC.

V gene TRBV5-1 combines with J gene TRBJ2-3; TRBD1 agrees at 12 bases. The CDR3 contains 19 residues. V was clipped by 4 bases and J by 1 base; unmatched bases: 13. Germline assignment: CDR1 SGHRS and CDR2 YFSETQ. This CDR3 is CASSPGPGQGASGTDTQYF. The CDR3 bases are TGCGCCAGCAGCCCAGGGCCGGGACAGGGGGCAAGTGGCACAGATACGCAGTATTTT. Complete variable domain (other parts from reference TRBV5-1 and TRBJ2-3): KAGVTQTPRYLIKTRGQQVTLSCSPISGHRSVSWYQQTPGQGLQFLFEYFSETQRNKGNFPGRFSGRQFSNSRSEMNVSTLELGDSALYLCASSPGPGQGASGTDTQYFGPGTRLTVL.

This clone was counted only a few times. This chain joins TRBV28 and TRBJ1-2; 9 bases line up with TRBD1. Germline V gene data show CDR1 as MDHEN and CDR2 as SYDVKM. V trimming: 5 bases; J trimming: 4 bases; junction bases outside the gene matches: 8. CDR3 length equals 15 residues. CDR3 DNA sequence: TGTGCCAGCAGTCCCTTACAGGGGGCAGGCTATGGCTACACCTTC. This translates into CASSPLQGAGYGYTF.

This clone has a handful of counts. The CDR3 loop is CASSLGSRREQFF. CDR3 DNA: TGTGCCAGCAGCTTAGGATCTCGTCGGGAGCAGTTCTTC. The rearrangement joins TRBV7-2 to TRBJ2-1; D is ambiguous. Germline V gives CDR1 SGHTA, CDR2 FQGNSA. V was trimmed by 1 base and J by 10 bases, leaving 11 bases between them. CDR3 length: 13 residues. The whole variable domain, filled in from reference TRBV7-2 and TRBJ2-1, reads GAGVSQSPSNKVTEKGKDVELRCDPISGHTALYWYRQSLGQGLEFLIYFQGNSAPDKSGLPSDRFSAERTGGSVSTLTIQRTQQEDSAVYLCASSLGSRREQFFGPGTRLTVL.

This clone showed up just a few times. The chain has TRBV7-9 and TRBJ2-7, with a possible D match to TRBD2 (6 bases). Germline-derived CDR1 and CDR2 are SEHNR and FQNEAQ (reference sequence). This CDR3 comprises 18 residues. The V end lost 2 bases, the J end lost 2 bases, and 22 bases lay between the germline ends. CDR3 nucleotides: TGTGCCAGCAGCTTAAGCGGTGGCTGGGGGACGGGGGCCTACGAGCAGTACTTC. Amino acid sequence: CASSLSGGWGTGAYEQYF.

This clone showed up just a few times. The chain has TRBV7-3 and TRBJ2-3; D may be TRBD1 (5 bases). The length of the CDR3 is 13 residues. CDR1 is SGHTA, CDR2 FQGTGA, per germline. V was trimmed by 5 bases and J by 5 bases, leaving 11 bases between them. The CDR3 DNA sequence: TGTGCCAGCAGCCCAGGGTTCAGAGATACGCAGTATTTT. Translating it yields CASSPGFRDTQYF. Full variable domain (remainder filled in from reference TRBV7-3 and TRBJ2-3): GAGVSQTPSNKVTEKGKYVELRCDPISGHTALYWYRQSLGQGPEFLIYFQGTGAADDSGLPNDRFFAVRPEGSVSTLKIQRTERGDSAVYLCASSPGFRDTQYFGPGTRLTVL.

This chain uses TRBV6-1 with TRBJ2-7; 9 bases are a match to TRBD1. Trimming cost V 6 bases and J 5 bases; bases outside gene matches: 5. The CDR3 covers 13 residues. Per the germline V gene, CDR1 is MNHNS and CDR2 is SASEGT. CDR3 residues: CASRGTGLNEQYF. Here the CDR3 DNA reads TGTGCCAGCAGAGGGACAGGGCTGAACGAGCAGTACTTC.

This clone was observed a handful of times. The chain carries TRBV27 and TRBJ2-7; a weak D match, TRBD1 (6 bases). The CDR3 contains 13 residues. V was shortened by 6 bases and J by 7 bases, with 16 bases between the two germline ends. Germline loops: CDR1 MNHEY, CDR2 SMNVEV (reference sequence). CDR3 DNA: TGTGCCAGCAGGGGGGCTACACTGTGGGAGCAGTACTTC. Its translation is CASRGATLWEQYF.

This clone has just a few counts. The chain is built from TRBV6-1 and TRBJ2-7; possibly TRBD2 for D (6 bases). Deletions cut 6 bases from V and 0 bases from J, with 12 bases between. The CDR3 spans 14 residues. Germline V gene sequence: CDR1 MNHNS, CDR2 SASEGT. The DNA of the CDR3 is TGTGCCAGCAGCGGGGGATTTTACTCCTACGAGCAGTACTTC. Its translation is CASSGGFYSYEQYF.

This clone was seen ten or more times. Other DNA sequences in the same sample also yield this CDR3. The chain links TRBV29-1 to TRBJ1-1; D is perhaps TRBD1 (5 bases). V lost 4 bases and J 1 base, leaving 7 bases between the germline ends. Germline CDR1 is SQVTM and CDR2 is ANQGSEA. The CDR3 spans 12 residues. The CDR3 bases are TGCAGCGTTGCGGGGGGGAACACTGAAGCTTTCTTT. Its translation: CSVAGGNTEAFF.

A few counts support this clone. The chain has TRBV7-3 and TRBJ2-1; TRBD1 matches at 8 bases. CDR3 size: 15 residues. V was pared by 3 bases and J by 8 bases, with 9 bases of the junction left unmatched. CDR1 and CDR2 from the germline V gene are SGHTA and FQGTGA. DNA for the CDR3: TGTGCCAGCAGCTTCGGCCAGGGGGCGGCCTATGAGCAGTTCTTC. It is translated as CASSFGQGAAYEQFF.

The V gene is TRBV28, the J gene TRBJ2-4; perhaps TRBD1 as D (6 bases). The CDR3 length is 13 residues. Germline V gene lookup returns CDR1 MDHEN and CDR2 SYDVKM. V lost 6 bases to trimming and J lost 2 bases, with 8 bases between them. The CDR3 here is CASRQGSKNIQYF. The CDR3 nucleotides read TGTGCCAGCAGACAGGGTTCCAAAAACATTCAGTACTTC.